The rows below give T cell receptor beta chains drawn from one sample of a study of Ad26.COV2.S vaccination and SARS-CoV-2 variants. Measured with immunoSEQ multiplex PCR; TCRdb has only the in-frame clones, and not every one. The table lists more than 300,000 clones, just over 85% of them singletons. Sequenced here: peripheral blood, sampled in a trial of Ad26.COV2.S vaccine versus placebo. Receptors originate from a person between 18 and 59 years old who received the Ad26.COV2.S COVID-19 vaccine or a placebo. Both conserved end residues are part of each CDR3. A D gene is named only where the DNA matches it firmly. Part of the rows lack a size; the others show once, few, many or a class for expanded clones.

DNA: TGTGCCAGCAGCCCAGACAGCCGGCAAGAGACCCAGTACTTC
CDR3: CASSPDSRQETQYF
D: -
V: TRBV9
J: TRBJ2-5
size: once

DNA: TGCGCCAGCAGCTTTTTCGGACAGGGGGGCAACGAGCAGTACTTC
CDR3: CASSFFGQGGNEQYF
D: TRBD1
V: TRBV5-1
J: TRBJ2-7
size: -

DNA: TGTGCCAGCAGCTTAACAGGGGCTAGCGGGGGGGCTGGCACAGATACGCAGTATTTT
CDR3: CASSLTGASGGAGTDTQYF
D: TRBD2
V: TRBV7-3
J: TRBJ2-3
size: once

DNA: TGCGCCAGCAGCTCCCTACCCCTATATGAGCAGTACTTC
CDR3: CASSSLPLYEQYF
D: -
V: TRBV5-1
J: TRBJ2-7
size: -

DNA: TGTGCCAGTAGTATGAGGCAGCTCAATGAAAAACTGTTTTTT
CDR3: CASSMRQLNEKLFF
D: -
V: TRBV19
J: TRBJ1-4
size: once

DNA: TGCGCCAGCAGCTTTGGGGAACAGTTGAATTCACCCCTCCACTTT
CDR3: CASSFGEQLNSPLHF
D: -
V: TRBV5-1
J: TRBJ1-6
size: -

DNA: TGTGCCAGCAGCTTGCTCTACTCTCGGGGCAGTTATAGCAATCAGCCCCAGCATTTT
CDR3: CASSLLYSRGSYSNQPQHF
D: -
V: TRBV7-2
J: TRBJ1-5
size: -

DNA: TGCGCCAGCAGCCAAGATCCGGGGAGCCCAGGCGGCTACACCTTC
CDR3: CASSQDPGSPGGYTF
D: -
V: TRBV4-1
J: TRBJ1-2
size: -

DNA: TGTGCCAGCAGCCCCCCGGGACTAGCGGGGGCCCTGTTCGCGAACACCGGGGAGCTGTTTTTT
CDR3: CASSPPGLAGALFANTGELFF
D: TRBD2
V: TRBV4-2
J: TRBJ2-2
size: -

DNA: TGTGCCAGCAGCTTCGGGAGGAGAGGAGAGACCCAGTACTTC
CDR3: CASSFGRRGETQYF
D: TRBD2
V: TRBV5-4
J: TRBJ2-5
size: -

DNA: TGTGCCAGCAGCTACAAGGGGGACACTGAAGCTTTCTTT
CDR3: CASSYKGDTEAFF
D: -
V: TRBV7-8
J: TRBJ1-1
size: -

DNA: TGTGCCAGCAGCTTCGGACTCTCTAGCAATCAGCCCCAGCATTTT
CDR3: CASSFGLSSNQPQHF
D: -
V: TRBV5-5
J: TRBJ1-5
size: -

DNA: TGCGCCAGCAGCCCCAACCCCCTCAGTTACGAGCAGTACTTC
CDR3: CASSPNPLSYEQYF
D: -
V: TRBV4-3
J: TRBJ2-7
size: -

DNA: TGTGCCAGCAGCCCTCTAAAGGGAACAGATACGCAGTATTTT
CDR3: CASSPLKGTDTQYF
D: -
V: TRBV7-3
J: TRBJ2-3
size: -

DNA: TGTGCCAGCAGCCCAACTACAAAGAACACTGAAGCTTTCTTT
CDR3: CASSPTTKNTEAFF
D: -
V: TRBV6-5
J: TRBJ1-1
size: few

DNA: TGTGCCAGCAGTCCCCCTACAGATACCGGGGAGCTGTTTTTT
CDR3: CASSPPTDTGELFF
D: -
V: TRBV6-2/TRBV6-3
J: TRBJ2-2
size: -

DNA: TGCGCCAGCAGCCCTCTGACTAGCGGGGGGGCCTACAATGAGCAGTTCTTC
CDR3: CASSPLTSGGAYNEQFF
D: TRBD2
V: TRBV5-1
J: TRBJ2-1
size: -

DNA: TGTGCCAGCAGCCCTGGGTGGGGACACTACAATGAGCAGTTCTTC
CDR3: CASSPGWGHYNEQFF
D: -
V: TRBV7-9
J: TRBJ2-1
size: -

DNA: TGCGCCAGCAGCCCGGACCGCCTTGGAGGAAACACCATATATTTT
CDR3: CASSPDRLGGNTIYF
D: -
V: TRBV5-1
J: TRBJ1-3
size: -

DNA: TGTGCCAGCAGCCCTAGGACAGGGGGGACTGAAGCTTTCTTT
CDR3: CASSPRTGGTEAFF
D: TRBD1
V: TRBV7-8
J: TRBJ1-1
size: -

DNA: TGTGCCAGCAGCATCGGGGGGGCCGGTCGGAATGAGCAGTTCTTC
CDR3: CASSIGGAGRNEQFF
D: TRBD2
V: TRBV7-2
J: TRBJ2-1
size: -

DNA: TGTGCCTGGAGTCGACCGTCCCGGACGAACACTGAAGCTTTCTTT
CDR3: CAWSRPSRTNTEAFF
D: -
V: TRBV30
J: TRBJ1-1
size: -

DNA: TGTGCCAGCAGCTTGGGGCAGCGGGGGGGCCAAGAGACCCAGTACTTC
CDR3: CASSLGQRGGQETQYF
D: TRBD2
V: TRBV13
J: TRBJ2-5
size: -

DNA: TGTGCCACCCTTATGAACACTGAAGCTTTCTTT
CDR3: CATLMNTEAFF
D: -
V: TRBV19
J: TRBJ1-1
size: -

DNA: TGTGCCAGTAGTAAAGAGGCTAGCGGGGGGGCTGGGGCCAACGTCCTGACTTTC
CDR3: CASSKEASGGAGANVLTF
D: TRBD2
V: TRBV19
J: TRBJ2-6
size: -

DNA: TGCGCCAGCAGCCAAGAAAACGGGTGGGACACTGAAGCTTTCTTT
CDR3: CASSQENGWDTEAFF
D: -
V: TRBV4-3
J: TRBJ1-1
size: -

DNA: TGCGCCAGCAGCCCTCGCCCGACAGGGGAAAATCAGCCCCAGCATTTT
CDR3: CASSPRPTGENQPQHF
D: TRBD1
V: TRBV4-1
J: TRBJ1-5
size: -

DNA: TGCGCCAGCAGCCTGCGGGTCGATTCGCCCCAGCATTTT
CDR3: CASSLRVDSPQHF
D: -
V: TRBV5-1
J: TRBJ1-5
size: -

DNA: TGCGCCAGCAGCCAAGATGAGGGACAAAATCAGCCCCAGCATTTT
CDR3: CASSQDEGQNQPQHF
D: -
V: TRBV4-3
J: TRBJ1-5
size: -

DNA: TGTGCCAGCAGCACCGGGACTAGCGGCTTCTACAATGAGCAGTTCTTC
CDR3: CASSTGTSGFYNEQFF
D: TRBD2
V: TRBV5-6
J: TRBJ2-1
size: -

DNA: TGTGCCAGCAGTCAGAGAGCAACTAATGAAAAACTGTTTTTT
CDR3: CASSQRATNEKLFF
D: -
V: TRBV6-2/TRBV6-3
J: TRBJ1-4
size: -

DNA: TGTGCCAGCAGCCCCACCGCTGTTCGGGATTCACCCCTCCACTTT
CDR3: CASSPTAVRDSPLHF
D: -
V: TRBV7-2
J: TRBJ1-6
size: -

DNA: TGCGCCAGCAGCTTGGAGCCAGGGCCTCCCGAGCAGTACTTC
CDR3: CASSLEPGPPEQYF
D: -
V: TRBV5-1
J: TRBJ2-7
size: -

DNA: TGCGCCAGCAGCCAAGAAGGCGGCCATAGCAATCAGCCCCAGCATTTT
CDR3: CASSQEGGHSNQPQHF
D: -
V: TRBV4-1
J: TRBJ1-5
size: -

DNA: TGTGCCAGCAGTGAGGGGGCCAGGGAGACCCAGTACTTC
CDR3: CASSEGARETQYF
D: -
V: TRBV25-1
J: TRBJ2-5
size: -

DNA: TGTGCCTGGAGCCTCGGTGGACAGGGCTCCGGGGAGCTGTTTTTT
CDR3: CAWSLGGQGSGELFF
D: TRBD1
V: TRBV30
J: TRBJ2-2
size: -

DNA: TGCGCCAGCAGCTCCAATGACAGGGGGGAGCAGTACTTC
CDR3: CASSSNDRGEQYF
D: TRBD1
V: TRBV5-1
J: TRBJ2-7
size: -

DNA: TGTGCCAGTAGTATCCCGGGACCGTACCAAGAGACCCAGTACTTC
CDR3: CASSIPGPYQETQYF
D: -
V: TRBV19
J: TRBJ2-5
size: few

DNA: TGTGCCAGCAGCTTAGACGCAGTCGGGGCCTATGGCTACACCTTC
CDR3: CASSLDAVGAYGYTF
D: -
V: TRBV11-2
J: TRBJ1-2
size: -

DNA: TGCGCCAGCAGCTGGCCTAGCGGGGGGGCTCTGGCAGATACGCAGTATTTT
CDR3: CASSWPSGGALADTQYF
D: TRBD2
V: TRBV5-1
J: TRBJ2-3
size: -

DNA: TGTGCCACCAGCAGAGAGCGGGCAGGGGGTAACCCTTTTGGCAATGAGCAGTTCTTC
CDR3: CATSRERAGGNPFGNEQFF
D: TRBD1
V: TRBV15
J: TRBJ2-1
size: -